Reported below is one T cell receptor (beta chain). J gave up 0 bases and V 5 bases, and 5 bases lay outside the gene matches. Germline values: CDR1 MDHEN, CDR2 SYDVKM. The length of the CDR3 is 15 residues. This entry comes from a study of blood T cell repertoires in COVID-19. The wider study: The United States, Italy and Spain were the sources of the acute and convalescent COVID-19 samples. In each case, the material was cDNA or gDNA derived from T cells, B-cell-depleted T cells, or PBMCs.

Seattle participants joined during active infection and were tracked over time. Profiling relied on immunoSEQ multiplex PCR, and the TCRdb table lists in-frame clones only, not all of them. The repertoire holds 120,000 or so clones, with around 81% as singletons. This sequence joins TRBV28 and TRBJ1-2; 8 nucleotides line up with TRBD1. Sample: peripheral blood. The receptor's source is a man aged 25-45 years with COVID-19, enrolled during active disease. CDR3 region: CASSLWTGSNYGYTF. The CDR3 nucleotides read TGTGCCAGCAGTCTCTGGACAGGGTCTAACTATGGCTACACCTTC.